This T cell receptor beta chain derives from a study of STAT3 mutations in large granular lymphocyte leukemia. Whole-study findings and limits: At least one immunodominant TCR beta clonotype appeared in every T-cell large granular lymphocyte leukemia patient. Persisting codominant clonotypes may have hidden a small pathogenic clone.

Sequencing used immunoSEQ multiplex PCR; TCRdb keeps in-frame clones, though not all of them. This table has 7,000 to 9,500 clones, around 75% appearing once. V gave up 7 bases and J gave up 2 bases, with 8 bases separating them. Per germline, CDR1 SEHNR and CDR2 FQNEAQ (reference sequence). The CDR3 sequence is 12 residues long. To note about this clone: Its antigen is undetermined.

The source of this sequence is a woman aged 40 to 55 with T-cell large granular lymphocyte leukemia. Some clones in this sample may be carry-over from other donors' samples. The sample comprised peripheral blood mononuclear cells. This chain joins TRBV7-9 and TRBJ2-5; perhaps TRBD1 as D (5 bases). In DNA form, the CDR3 reads TGTGCCAGCAACAGGTTGCAAGAGACCCAGTACTTC. Protein sequence: CASNRLQETQYF.